Included here is one T cell receptor beta chain sequence, with context. Its antigen remains unidentified. No much larger clone is present one base from it, and per-base qualities are unavailable. The V end gives up 1 base and the J end 2 bases, leaving 8 bases in the junction not matched to a gene. The CDR3 spans 17 residues, from the cysteine through the phenylalanine. The CDR3 DNA has 51 bases and is translated from base 1. CDR1 MNHNS and CDR2 SASEGT were looked up in the germline V gene. These data are taken from a study of resident and recirculating memory T cells in vitiligo (dated by TCRdb to the late 2010s). For the study in its entirety: The study took epidermis from shave biopsies of two lesional and two nonlesional sites, plus PBMCs, from each of a few stable vitiligo patients for TCR beta sequencing. The human TCR beta sequencing tested whether specific clones in lesional vitiligo skin differed from clones in nonlesional skin and blood. Right before genomic DNA was extracted using the Qiagen DNeasy Blood & Tissue Kit, the samples were homogenized with no cell sorting step.

The paper's findings and limits, for the study overall: Mechanistic studies in the future are needed to assess how much the detected T cell clones and the human Trm pools versus Tcm pools each contribute. Overlap and correlation analysis found no significant repertoire overlap between any two biopsies, even biopsies from the same patient, apart from each lesion compared with itself. TCR sequences were not conserved across biopsy sites or patients, suggesting that different T cell clones infiltrate different lesions, described as private specificity. No unique dominant TCR clone was detected, and variation in clonality was observed among vitiligo lesions.

Vitiligo was considered stable when no change in lesions had been observed over the previous 6 months. To count as stable, patients also needed to show no confetti depigmentation, which is a clinical sign of active vitiligo. Patients who had been treated within the previous three months were excluded. PBMCs were isolated from heparinized blood by Ficoll density gradient centrifugation and were subsequently flash-frozen. TCR beta chains were amplified from genomic DNA with the immunoSEQ hsTCRB kit. The immunoSEQ service ran the sequencing of the TCR beta libraries on an Illumina MiSeq instrument. The study's processing was this. Repertoire data were analyzed using the immunoSEQ Analyzer. The immuneACCESS repertoire file appears here via TCRdb, limited to in-frame rearrangements. These files lack a portion of the clones; in checked studies, under half of the deficit traces to unresolved V genes, and the cause of the others is not known. V and J calls and clone size come straight from that table; D and trimming were deduced from the DNA. For this sample there are 55,000 to 75,000 clones; 90% to 95% appear just once. The top ten constitute less than 5.5% of the sample.

This TCR derives from a male donor with vitiligo. Here the chain combines TRBV6-1 and TRBJ2-3; 8 central nucleotides agree with TRBD2. Material for sequencing was blood. The base sequence is TGTGCCAGCAGTGAAGAAAAGCGGGGGCCATACACAGATACGCAGTATTTT. The encoded protein is CASSEEKRGPYTDTQYF.